The 30 T cell receptor beta chains listed next were all sequenced from one sample in a study of blood T cell repertoires in COVID-19 (dated by TCRdb to 2020 to 2022). To prepare the library, the immunoSEQ multiplex PCR assay was applied. As stored in TCRdb, this immuneACCESS dataset retains in-frame rearrangements with V and J assigned. A fraction of the clones does not appear; measured against another copy, unresolved V genes explain less than half of the discrepancy, and the remainder lacks a known reason. The sample table records roughly 230,000 clones; about nine tenths of these occur just once. Of the sample, less than 8% is held by the ten largest clones. The sequencing input was PBMCs or T cells enriched from blood (not recorded which). Source of these receptors: a man aged 30 to 39 in a cohort exposed to, infected with or recovered from COVID-19 (not recorded which).

V is TRBV5-4 and J is TRBJ2-3; the match to TRBD1 covers 10 bases. This CDR3 is built from 16 residues. V was pared by 3 bases and J by 5 bases, with 9 bases of the junction left unmatched. In germline, CDR1 is SGHNT, CDR2 YYREEE (reference sequence). The CDR3 protein is CASSSGTGVGRDTQYF. Here the CDR3 DNA reads TGTGCCAGCAGCTCAGGGACAGGGGTTGGCAGAGATACGCAGTATTTT.

V and J are TRBV6-2 or TRBV6-3 and TRBJ1-5; the match to TRBD1 covers 8 bases. V lost 2 bases and J lost 2; bases outside the gene matches: 8. CDR1 and CDR2 (germline): MNHEY, SVGEGT. The CDR3 sequence is 17 residues long. The CDR3 DNA sequence: TGTGCCAGCAGTTACGCTGGACAGGGCGGGGGCAATCAGCCCCAGCATTTT. Its translation is CASSYAGQGGGNQPQHF.

This clone was observed once. This rearrangement joins TRBV28 to TRBJ2-7; tentatively, D is TRBD1 (5 bases). The CDR3 sequence is 15 residues long. Looked up from germline, CDR1 is MDHEN and CDR2 is SYDVKM. Trimming took 1 base from V and 3 from J, leaving 13 bases between them. Here the CDR3 DNA reads TGTGCCAGCAGTTTATATCGCAGGGCTAACTACGAGCAGTACTTC. It translates to CASSLYRRANYEQYF.

This chain links TRBV21-1 with TRBJ2-3; the table assigns TRBD1, which was not confirmed against the DNA. TRBV21-1 is a known pseudogene. The CDR3 is made up of 18 amino acids. CDR3 in DNA: TGTGCCAGCAGCAAAGTGAGGGGGCATCGCGTTTGCGCAGATACGCAGTATTTT. It translates to CASSKVRGHRVCADTQYF.

The rearrangement uses TRBV4-3 and TRBJ2-7; D is perhaps TRBD1 (6 bases). V was cut by 0 bases and J by 4 bases, with 10 bases left in between. This CDR3 has 14 residues. The germline CDR1 and CDR2 sequences are LGHNA and YSLEER. For the CDR3, the DNA is TGCGCCAGCAGCCAAGATCTCCAGGGGTACGAGCAGTACTTC. This codes for CASSQDLQGYEQYF.

The rearrangement uses TRBV12-5 and TRBJ2-3, with D possibly being TRBD2 (5 bases). There are 14 residues in the CDR3. Germline CDR1 is LGHNT and CDR2 is FRNRAP. Trimming pared 1 base from V and 7 bases from J, leaving 12 bases between. The CDR3 spells CASGLADYTNTQYF. CDR3 in DNA: TGTGCTAGTGGTTTGGCCGACTACACTAATACGCAGTATTTT.

The V gene is TRBV19, the J gene TRBJ1-1; D remains unclear. The CDR3 contains 13 residues. From germline, CDR1 is LNHDA and CDR2 SQIVND (reference sequence). Trimming cost V 9 bases and J 1 base, with 12 bases left between them. This chain's CDR3 is CASATSGNTEAFF. The CDR3 DNA follows: TGTGCCAGCGCAACATCAGGGAACACTGAAGCTTTCTTT.

This chain uses TRBV18 with TRBJ1-6; weak D call: TRBD1 (6 bases). This CDR3 has 16 amino acids. CDR1 is KGHSH and CDR2 is LQKENI in the germline V gene. V shed 1 base and J shed 6 bases, with 13 bases lying between them. CDR3 nucleotides: TGTGCCAGCTCACCACAACAGGGTTTTGTTAATTCACCCCTCCACTTT. Protein: CASSPQQGFVNSPLHF.

The chain employs TRBV5-1 and TRBJ2-7, with TRBD2 identical over 10 bases. CDR1 is SGHRS, CDR2 YFSETQ, per germline. Trimming removed 0 bases from V and 2 bases from J; junction bases left unmatched: 2. The CDR3 has 15 residues. The CDR3 DNA sequence: TGCGCCAGCAGCTTGGGACTAGCGGGTGCCTACGAGCAGTACTTC. Translating gives CASSLGLAGAYEQYF.

This chain joins TRBV6-4 and TRBJ1-1; maybe TRBD1 (6 bases). The V end lost 4 bases, the J end lost 4 bases, and 13 bases lay between the germline ends. The germline V gene encodes CDR1 MRHNA and CDR2 SNTAGT. The CDR3 loop spans 14 amino acids. The CDR3 region is CASSASLGGTEAFF. CDR3 DNA sequence: TGTGCCAGCAGTGCCAGTCTAGGGGGCACTGAAGCTTTCTTT.

The chain combines TRBV24-1 with TRBJ2-1, with 10 nucleotides matching TRBD2. Per the germline V gene, CDR1 is KGHDR and CDR2 is SFDVKD. The J segment lost 0 bases and the V segment lost 9 bases, leaving 4 bases of the junction unmatched. This CDR3 contains 15 residues. CDR3 amino acids: CATLEREGSYNEQFF. DNA of the CDR3: TGTGCCACCCTAGAGCGGGAGGGCTCCTACAATGAGCAGTTCTTC.

The rearrangement uses TRBV28 and TRBJ1-2; D perhaps matches TRBD1 (5 bases). V gave up 3 bases and J gave up 1 base, with 6 bases separating them. The CDR3 is 13 residues long. Germline CDR1 reads MDHEN; CDR2 reads SYDVKM. Here the CDR3 reads CASSFQGNYGYTF. The CDR3 coding sequence is TGTGCCAGCAGTTTCCAGGGTAACTATGGCTACACCTTC.

V and J are TRBV28 and TRBJ2-3; D remains ambiguous. CDR3 size: 16 residues. From germline, CDR1 is MDHEN and CDR2 SYDVKM. V was trimmed by 1 base and J by 1 base, leaving 12 bases between them. The CDR3 loop reads CASSLYLDWGTDTQYF. The CDR3 DNA reads TGTGCCAGCAGTTTATACCTAGATTGGGGCACAGATACGCAGTATTTT.

The chain joins TRBV7-2 to TRBJ1-2; 7 bases align to TRBD1. Looked up from germline, CDR1 is SGHTA and CDR2 is FQGNSA. Losses at the gene ends were 1 base for V and 5 bases for J; bases not matched to a gene: 4. The length of the CDR3 is 14 residues. The CDR3 DNA reads TGTGCCAGCAGCTTAGGGACAGGATCTTATGGCTACACCTTC. Its translation is CASSLGTGSYGYTF. Full variable domain (outside the CDR3, taken from reference TRBV7-2 and TRBJ1-2): GAGVSQSPSNKVTEKGKDVELRCDPISGHTALYWYRQSLGQGLEFLIYFQGNSAPDKSGLPSDRFSAERTGGSVSTLTIQRTQQEDSAVYLCASSLGTGSYGYTFGSGTRLTVV.

The gene calls are TRBV9 and TRBJ2-3; no clear D. Trimming shortened V by 3 bases and J by 3 bases, and 8 bases separated the two germline ends. The CDR3 has 13 amino acids. Per the germline V gene, CDR1 is SGDLS and CDR2 is YYNGEE. The chain's CDR3 is CASSALETDTQYF. The CDR3 DNA sequence: TGTGCCAGCAGCGCTCTAGAGACAGATACGCAGTATTTT.

This chain connects TRBV7-2 to TRBJ2-1; TRBD1 matches at 7 bases. V lost 1 base and J lost 3; bases outside the gene matches: 6. Germline-derived CDR1 and CDR2 are SGHTA and FQGNSA. CDR3 size: 16 residues. CDR3 amino acids: CASSLEGQMIYNEQFF. DNA for the CDR3: TGTGCCAGCAGCTTAGAGGGACAGATGATCTACAATGAGCAGTTCTTC.

The chain uses TRBV7-2 and TRBJ1-1; TRBD1 might be the D (6 bases). Germline loops: CDR1 SGHTA, CDR2 FQGNSA. The CDR3 runs 14 residues. V dropped 6 bases and J dropped 12 bases, with 23 bases sitting between them. Written as DNA, the CDR3 is TGTGCCAGCAGTCGCGATATGAGGGGGTCTCTTCCTTTCTTT. Amino acids: CASSRDMRGSLPFF.

J is TRBJ2-5 and V is TRBV5-6, with 11 nucleotides matching TRBD1. V lost 4 bases and J lost 5; bases outside the gene matches: 4. The CDR3 has 14 residues. The V gene's germline CDR1 is SGHDT and CDR2 YYEEEE. The CDR3 DNA follows: TGTGCCAGCAGCCCGGACAGGGGGCTGGAGACCCAGTACTTC. Amino acid sequence: CASSPDRGLETQYF.

This chain joins TRBV27 and TRBJ2-1; no clear D gene. The CDR3 covers 14 residues. Germline V gene sequence: CDR1 MNHEY, CDR2 SMNVEV (reference sequence). V lost 5 bases and J 0 bases, leaving 8 bases between the germline ends. CDR3 residues: CASSSSSSYNEQFF. The CDR3 nucleotides are TGTGCCAGCAGTAGCTCTAGCTCCTACAATGAGCAGTTCTTC.

The J gene is TRBJ2-3, the V gene TRBV7-3; D gene unclear. V shed 1 base and J shed 4 bases, with 9 bases lying between them. The CDR3 spans 14 residues. Germline CDR1 and CDR2: SGHTA and FQGTGA. The CDR3 sequence: CASSLRPLPDTQYF. CDR3 DNA: TGTGCCAGCAGCTTAAGGCCTCTTCCAGATACGCAGTATTTT.

This clone has only a few counts. V is TRBV3-1 (or the pseudogene TRBV3-2) and J is TRBJ2-1; 8 bases line up with TRBD2. The V gene's germline CDR1 is LGHDT and CDR2 YNNKEL (reference sequence). The V gene end was trimmed by 5 bases and the J gene end by 4 bases; junction bases not matched to a gene: 16. The CDR3 has 18 residues. Here the CDR3 DNA reads TGTGCCAGCAGCTCCGCGTCGGGCCTAGCGGGTCAGTACAATGAGCAGTTCTTC. Protein: CASSSASGLAGQYNEQFF.

This clone has just a few counts. The gene calls are TRBV5-6 and TRBJ1-2, with a weak D call TRBD1 (5 bases). This CDR3 comprises 15 residues. Trimming removed 4 bases at V and 5 bases at J, with 18 bases between. The germline CDR1 and CDR2 sequences are SGHDT and YYEEEE. The CDR3 sequence: CASSAGLATDYGYTF. The DNA for the CDR3 is TGTGCCAGCAGCGCGGGGCTAGCTACGGATTATGGCTACACCTTC.

The J gene is TRBJ2-5, the V gene TRBV5-5; 7 bases are shared with TRBD1. The CDR3 is 15 amino acids. The V gene's germline CDR1 is SGHKS and CDR2 YYEKEE (reference sequence). J lost 3 bases, V lost 4 bases, and 9 bases had no gene match. The CDR3 coding sequence is TGTGCCAGCAGCCGTCCTCCCGGGACAGAAGAGACCCAGTACTTC. Amino acid sequence: CASSRPPGTEETQYF.

The V and J genes are TRBV28 and TRBJ2-6; tentatively, D is TRBD1 (7 bases). CDR3 length equals 15 residues. V was pared by 4 bases and J by 4 bases, with 11 bases between. The germline gives CDR1 MDHEN, CDR2 SYDVKM. CDR3 amino acids: CASSSRGAGANVLTF. CDR3 nucleotides: TGTGCCAGCAGTTCCAGGGGGGCAGGGGCCAACGTCCTGACTTTC.

The V and J genes are TRBV28 and TRBJ1-2; D not resolved. From germline, CDR1 is MDHEN and CDR2 SYDVKM. The ends were cut back, 7 bases at V and 6 bases at J, with 18 bases in the middle. The CDR3 sequence is 14 residues long. The CDR3 region has the DNA TGTGCCAGCATGCGTCTTGGTTTCGGAGATGGCTACACCTTC. Its protein product is CASMRLGFGDGYTF.

This rearrangement joins TRBV7-9 to TRBJ1-3; D uncertain. This CDR3 has 15 amino acids. V lost 5 bases, J lost 0 bases, and 11 bases lay in between. Germline assignment: CDR1 SEHNR and CDR2 FQNEAQ (reference sequence). CDR3: CASSPDGSSGNTIYF. The CDR3 DNA follows: TGTGCCAGCAGCCCCGACGGGAGCTCTGGAAACACCATATATTTT.

The chain couples TRBV7-2 to TRBJ1-2; TRBD1 agrees at 7 bases. CDR3 length: 15 amino acids. Germline-derived CDR1 and CDR2 are SGHTA and FQGNSA. Trimming removed 3 bases from V and 4 bases from J; junction bases left unmatched: 8. The CDR3 protein is CASSFPPTGTYGYTF. CDR3 bases: TGTGCCAGCAGCTTCCCGCCGACAGGGACCTATGGCTACACCTTC.

This chain connects TRBV24-1 to TRBJ2-2; 8 bases map to TRBD2. Germline V gene lookup returns CDR1 KGHDR and CDR2 SFDVKD. The CDR3 length is 16 residues. After removal of 3 bases from V and 6 bases from J, the junction contained 8 bases not matched to a gene. The CDR3 here is CATSDAGRGGSGELFF. The CDR3 DNA sequence: TGTGCCACCAGTGATGCCGGCCGGGGGGGGTCCGGGGAGCTGTTTTTT.

The chain joins TRBV27 to TRBJ2-7; 9 bases map to TRBD1. Germline V gene data show CDR1 as MNHEY and CDR2 as SMNVEV (reference sequence). The CDR3 has 11 amino acids. V gave up 6 bases and J gave up 6 bases; unmatched junction bases: 0. The CDR3 here is CASRTGGEQYF. CDR3 bases: TGTGCCAGCAGGACAGGGGGCGAGCAGTACTTC.

This chain joins TRBV7-2 and TRBJ2-3; possibly TRBD2 for D (5 bases). Trimming pared 3 bases from V and 2 bases from J, leaving 9 bases between. The CDR3 length is 14 residues. Germline V CDR1 and CDR2: SGHTA, FQGNSA. The CDR3 sequence is CASSLRATTDTQYF. For the CDR3, the DNA is TGTGCCAGCAGCTTGCGGGCAACCACAGATACGCAGTATTTT.